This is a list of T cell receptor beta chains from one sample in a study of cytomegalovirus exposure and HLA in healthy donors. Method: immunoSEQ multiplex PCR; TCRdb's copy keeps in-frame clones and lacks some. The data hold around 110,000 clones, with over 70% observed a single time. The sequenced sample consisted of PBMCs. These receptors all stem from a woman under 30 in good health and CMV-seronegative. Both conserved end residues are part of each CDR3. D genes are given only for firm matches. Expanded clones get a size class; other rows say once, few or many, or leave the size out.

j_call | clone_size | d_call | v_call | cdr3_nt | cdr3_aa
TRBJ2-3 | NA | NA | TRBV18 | TGTGCCAGCTCACCACCTAGCACGGGCACAGATACGCAGTATTTT | CASSPPSTGTDTQYF
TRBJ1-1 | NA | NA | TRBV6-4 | TGTGCCAGCAGGCCAGGGACTGTCAATGCGAACACTGAAGCTTTCTTT | CASRPGTVNANTEAFF
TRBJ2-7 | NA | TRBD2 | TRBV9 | TGTGCCAGCAGCGCATCTAGCGGGGTCTTCTCCTACGAGCAGTACTTC | CASSASSGVFSYEQYF
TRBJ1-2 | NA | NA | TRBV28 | TGTGCCAGCACCAAAAGGAGGTCTTTTGGCGGCTACACCTTC | CASTKRRSFGGYTF
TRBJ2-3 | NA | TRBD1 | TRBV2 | TGTGCCAGCAGTGAAGAGGGGGCTTCCACAGATACGCAGTATTTT | CASSEEGASTDTQYF
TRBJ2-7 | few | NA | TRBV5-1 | TGCGCCAGCAGCTTGAGTGCGGGGTCTAGCTCCTACGAGCAGTACTTC | CASSLSAGSSSYEQYF
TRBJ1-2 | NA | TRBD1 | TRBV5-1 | TGCGCCAGCGGAAGGGACAGACACTATGGCTACACCTTC | CASGRDRHYGYTF
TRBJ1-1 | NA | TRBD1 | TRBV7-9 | TGTGCCAGCAGCTTTCAGGGGGTCGTTGAAGCTTTCTTT | CASSFQGVVEAFF
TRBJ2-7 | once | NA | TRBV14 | TGTGCCAGCAGCCTCGGACCGGGGACAAGGGGAGATTACGAGCAGTACTTC | CASSLGPGTRGDYEQYF
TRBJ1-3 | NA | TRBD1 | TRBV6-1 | TGTGCCAGCAGTGAACAGGGGGCATCAGTGCGTGGAAACACCATATATTTT | CASSEQGASVRGNTIYF
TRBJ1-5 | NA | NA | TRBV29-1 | TGCAGCGGGGGGGAGGTTAATGGGCAGCCCCAGCATTTT | CSGGEVNGQPQHF
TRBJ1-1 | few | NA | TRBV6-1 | TGTGCCAGCAGTGGTGCGAAGCTCGGCACTGAAGCTTTCTTT | CASSGAKLGTEAFF
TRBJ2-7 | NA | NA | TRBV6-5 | TGTGCCAGCAGTTCCACCGGACAGTCCTACGAGCAGTACTTC | CASSSTGQSYEQYF
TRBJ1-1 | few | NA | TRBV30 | TGTGCCTGGAGCCGACTATTGAACACTGAAGCTTTCTTT | CAWSRLLNTEAFF
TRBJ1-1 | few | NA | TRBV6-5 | TGTGCCAGCAGTTACCCCGGTTTGAACACTGAAGCTTTCTTT | CASSYPGLNTEAFF
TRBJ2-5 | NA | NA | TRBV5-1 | TGCGCCAGCAGCTTGGCTGCCGCTCCAGTTATTCAAGAGACCCAGTACTTC | CASSLAAAPVIQETQYF
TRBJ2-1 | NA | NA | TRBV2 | TGTGCCAGCAGCACGGGAGACAGTCCATACAATGAGCAGTTCTTC | CASSTGDSPYNEQFF
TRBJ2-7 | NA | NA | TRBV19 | TGTGCCAGTAGTATAGGACAGAACTACGAGCAGTACTTC | CASSIGQNYEQYF
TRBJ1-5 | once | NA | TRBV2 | TGTGCCAGCAGTTCAGGGTTGAATCAGCCCCAGCATTTT | CASSSGLNQPQHF
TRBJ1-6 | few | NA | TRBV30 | TGTGCCTGGACCCTTACCCGGACATCCAGGTATAATTCCCCCCTCCACTTT | CAWTLTRTSRYNSPLHF
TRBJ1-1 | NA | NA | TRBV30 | TGTGCCTGGGGATGGAAATCGGGGTTGAACACTGAAGCTTTCTTT | CAWGWKSGLNTEAFF
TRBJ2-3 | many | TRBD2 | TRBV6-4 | TGTGCCAGCAAGCAACTAGCGGGCGGGACAGATACGCAGTATTTT | CASKQLAGGTDTQYF
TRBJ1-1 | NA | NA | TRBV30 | TGTGCCTGGAGTGTACAGTCGAACACTGAAGCTTTCTTT | CAWSVQSNTEAFF
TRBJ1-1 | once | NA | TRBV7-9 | TGTGCCAGCAGCTTTCAGGGCACTGAAGCTTTCTTT | CASSFQGTEAFF
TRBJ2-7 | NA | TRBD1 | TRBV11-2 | TGTGCCAGCAGCACCACCGGGGACAGGTTCTACGAGCAGTACTTC | CASSTTGDRFYEQYF
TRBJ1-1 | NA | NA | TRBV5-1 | TGCGCCAGCAGCTTAACTACGGGGGGGATCTTGAACACTGAAGCTTTCTTT | CASSLTTGGILNTEAFF
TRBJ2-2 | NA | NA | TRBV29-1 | TGCAGCGTTGAACTTGCGGGGACCGGGGAGCTGTTTTTT | CSVELAGTGELFF
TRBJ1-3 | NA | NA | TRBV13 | TGTGCCAGCAGCTTAATCAGCTCTGGAAACACCATATATTTT | CASSLISSGNTIYF
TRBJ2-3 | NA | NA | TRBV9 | TGTGCCAGCAGCGTAACTAGCACAGATACGCAGTATTTT | CASSVTSTDTQYF
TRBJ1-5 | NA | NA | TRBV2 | TGTGCCAGCAGAAGGGGCAGGACCGGTGAGCCCCAGCATTTT | CASRRGRTGEPQHF
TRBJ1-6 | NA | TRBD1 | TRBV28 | TGTGCCAGCAGTCCGACAGGGTTCGGGTCACCCCTCCACTTT | CASSPTGFGSPLHF